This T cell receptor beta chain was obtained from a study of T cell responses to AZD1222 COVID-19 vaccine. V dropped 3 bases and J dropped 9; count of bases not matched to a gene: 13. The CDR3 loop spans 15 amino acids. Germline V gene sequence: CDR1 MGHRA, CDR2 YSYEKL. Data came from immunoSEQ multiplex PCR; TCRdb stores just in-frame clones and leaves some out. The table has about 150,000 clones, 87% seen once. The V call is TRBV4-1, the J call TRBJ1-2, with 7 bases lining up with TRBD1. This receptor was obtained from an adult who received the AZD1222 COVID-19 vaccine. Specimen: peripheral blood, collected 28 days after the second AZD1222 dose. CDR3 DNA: TGCGCCAGCAGCCATGTGGGCCAGGGGGACATAAGCTACACCTTC. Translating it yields CASSHVGQGDISYTF.